These 19 T cell receptor beta chains share one sample of origin, sequenced in a study of blood T cell repertoires in COVID-19. Sequencing was performed with immunoSEQ multiplex PCR; in TCRdb, only in-frame clones are kept and a portion is missing. Here the sample spans around 28,000 clones, 76% being singletons. The sequenced sample consisted of peripheral blood. These receptors originate from a man aged 65 to 85 with acute or convalescent COVID-19.

This clone has at least ten counts. The chain combines TRBV7-2 with TRBJ2-3; D uncertain. Germline values: CDR1 SGHTA, CDR2 FQGNSA. V lost 5 bases to trimming and J lost 4 bases, with 7 bases between them. This CDR3 is 12 amino acids long. The CDR3 sequence: CASSPLADTQYF. In nucleotides, the CDR3 is TGTGCCAGCAGCCCACTCGCAGATACGCAGTATTTT.

This clone showed up just a few times. This chain links TRBV7-9 with TRBJ1-6, with 7 bases identical to TRBD1. Germline assignment: CDR1 SEHNR and CDR2 FQNEAQ (reference sequence). With V trimmed by 5 bases and J by 9 bases, 10 bases remained unmatched. The CDR3 consists of 15 residues. CDR3 in amino acids: CASSLETGKGSPLHF. The CDR3 bases are TGTGCCAGCAGCCTCGAGACAGGGAAGGGTTCACCCCTCCACTTT.

The chain joins TRBV15 to TRBJ1-3, with 7 bases lining up with TRBD1. V gave up 2 bases and J gave up 3 bases; unmatched junction bases: 10. The CDR3 has 17 residues. Germline V gene sequence: CDR1 LNHNV, CDR2 YYDKDF (reference sequence). The CDR3 DNA reads as TGTGCCACCAGCAGATACCGACAGGGCGGCATTGGAAACACCATATATTTT. Protein: CATSRYRQGGIGNTIYF.

The chain couples TRBV29-1 to TRBJ1-5; 10 bases agree with TRBD1. Germline loops: CDR1 SQVTM, CDR2 ANQGSEA. J lost 4 bases, V lost 6 bases, and 6 bases had no gene match. The CDR3 extends over 14 amino acids. This CDR3 is CSVRDRGRNQPQHF. The DNA for the CDR3 is TGCAGCGTCCGAGACAGGGGGCGGAATCAGCCCCAGCATTTT.

A few counts support this clone. The rearrangement links TRBV24-1 to TRBJ1-1, with 7 nucleotides matching TRBD1. In germline, CDR1 is KGHDR, CDR2 SFDVKD. This CDR3 region has 12 residues. V trimming: 9 bases; J trimming: 1 base; junction bases outside the gene matches: 1. DNA of the CDR3: TGTGCCACCGGACAGGCGAACACTGAAGCTTTCTTT. It codes for CATGQANTEAFF.

The chain is built from TRBV6-5 and TRBJ1-6; D unresolved. The CDR3 sequence is 13 residues long. Between the trimmed V and J ends, which lost 7 bases and 12 bases, there was a span of 16 bases. CDR1 is MNHEY and CDR2 is SVGAGI in the germline V gene. The CDR3, as DNA: TGTGCCAGCACCACGGGTGTAAGCCGACCCCTCCACTTT. Translating it yields CASTTGVSRPLHF.

The V call is TRBV4-1, the J call TRBJ1-5; 10 bases map to TRBD1. The trim removed 6 bases at V and 5 bases at J, leaving 4 bases unmatched. CDR3 length equals 14 residues. Germline V gene data show CDR1 as MGHRA and CDR2 as YSYEKL. CDR3 nucleotides: TGCGCCAGCAGTTCCGGACAGGGGGATCAGCCCCAGCATTTT. This sequence encodes CASSSGQGDQPQHF.

The chain has TRBV11-2 and TRBJ1-5, with D uncertain. CDR1 is SGHAT and CDR2 is FQNNGV in the germline V gene. Trimming took off 6 bases at V and 7 bases at J, with 13 bases between the two ends. CDR3 length: 13 residues. CDR3 protein: CASSRDGVQPQHF. CDR3 sequence (DNA): TGTGCCAGCAGTCGAGACGGAGTGCAGCCCCAGCATTTT.

The gene calls are TRBV28 and TRBJ2-1, with TRBD2 identical over 9 bases. CDR3 length equals 16 residues. Trimming at V came to 5 bases and at J to 7 bases, leaving 12 bases not matched to a gene. Germline CDR1 is MDHEN and CDR2 is SYDVKM. The CDR3 loop is CASSPAFSGGGNEQFF. In nucleotides, the CDR3 is TGTGCCAGCAGTCCCGCTTTTAGCGGGGGAGGGAATGAGCAGTTCTTC. The full variable domain, its missing parts supplied by reference TRBV28 and TRBJ2-1, is DVKVTQSSRYLVKRTGEKVFLECVQDMDHENMFWYRQDPGLGLRLIYFSYDVKMKEKGDIPEGYSVSREKKERFSLILESASTNQTSMYLCASSPAFSGGGNEQFFGPGTRLTVL.

This chain joins TRBV19 and TRBJ2-5, with D possibly being TRBD1 (6 bases). Germline V lookup: CDR1 LNHDA, CDR2 SQIVND (reference sequence). CDR3 length equals 15 residues. Deletions cut 3 bases from V and 2 bases from J, with 13 bases between. CDR3 bases: TGTGCCAGTAGTATCGGGCCGACAGGTCAAGAGACCCAGTACTTC. The encoded protein is CASSIGPTGQETQYF.

The chain recombines TRBV7-3 with TRBJ2-5, with D uncertain. V lost 5 bases to trimming and J lost 5 bases, with 15 bases between them. The CDR3 extends over 14 amino acids. The germline V gene has CDR1 SGHTA and CDR2 FQGTGA. Written as DNA, the CDR3 is TGTGCCAGCAGCCCCACCGCCCTTAGTGAGACCCAGTACTTC. As protein: CASSPTALSETQYF.

The chain combines TRBV3-1 (or the pseudogene TRBV3-2) with TRBJ2-7; 8 positions match TRBD1. From germline, CDR1 is LGHDT and CDR2 YNNKEL (reference sequence). CDR3 length: 16 residues. V gave up 5 bases and J gave up 0 bases; unmatched junction bases: 9. The CDR3 DNA is TGTGCCAGCAGCTCACCAAACAGGGGGAGCTCCTACGAGCAGTACTTC. Translation: CASSSPNRGSSYEQYF.

This clone was picked up a small number of times. At one boundary the junction diverges from the germline segment, which might be a read error. The chain combines TRBV3-1 (or the pseudogene TRBV3-2) with TRBJ1-2, with D possibly matching TRBD1 (6 bases). This CDR3 region has 12 residues. Germline assignment: CDR1 LGHDT and CDR2 YNNKEL (reference sequence). CDR3 amino acids: CASSQDPGQPVF. DNA for the CDR3: TGTGCCAGCAGCCAAGATCCCGGACAGCCTGTCTTC.

The chain has TRBV13 and TRBJ1-2; 8 nucleotides match TRBD1. This CDR3 spans 14 amino acids. CDR1 and CDR2 (germline): PRHDT, FYEKMQ (reference sequence). V dropped 0 bases and J dropped 6; count of bases not matched to a gene: 3. The CDR3 loop is CASSLGDRGDGYTF. In DNA form, the CDR3 reads TGTGCCAGCAGCTTAGGCGACAGGGGAGATGGCTACACCTTC.

This sequence joins TRBV5-1 and TRBJ2-3, with D hard to call. Germline V gene data show CDR1 as SGHRS and CDR2 as YFSETQ. The CDR3 is 11 amino acids. Trimming shortened V by 2 bases and J by 6 bases, and 4 bases separated the two germline ends. The CDR3, as DNA: TGCGCCAGCAGCTTCCAGGATACGCAGTATTTT. Translating it yields CASSFQDTQYF.

This chain uses TRBV11-3 with TRBJ2-7; weak D call: TRBD1 (5 bases). Trimming took 0 bases from V and 4 from J, leaving 28 bases between them. CDR3 length: 20 residues. From germline, CDR1 is SGHNT and CDR2 YENEEA. CDR3: CASSLEGWQGEAQNLYEQYF. Here the CDR3 DNA reads TGTGCCAGCAGCTTAGAAGGGTGGCAGGGTGAGGCCCAGAACCTTTACGAGCAGTACTTC.

The chain joins TRBV23-1 to TRBJ1-1; D gene unclear. TRBV23-1 is labeled an ORF, and its function is uncertain. The CDR3 loop spans 9 amino acids. V was clipped by 3 bases and J by 11 bases, with 4 bases between them. CDR3: CASSQRAFF. CDR3 nucleotides: TGCGCCAGCAGTCAGCGGGCTTTCTTT.

The CDR3 nucleotides read TGTGCCAGCTCACCAAGACAGTCCTTTAACTATGGCTACACCTTC. This gives the protein CASSPRQSFNYGYTF. The chain is built from TRBV18 and TRBJ1-2, with a possible D match to TRBD1 (5 bases). Trimming removed 2 bases from V and 1 base from J, with 11 bases in between. The CDR3 loop spans 15 amino acids. CDR1 and CDR2 from the germline V gene are KGHSH and LQKENI. Based on the CDR3 plus reference TRBV18 and TRBJ1-2, the full variable domain is NAGVMQNPRHLVRRRGQEARLRCSPMKGHSHVYWYRQLPEEGLKFMVYLQKENIIDESGMPKERFSAEFPKEGPSILRIQQVVRGDSAAYFCASSPRQSFNYGYTFGSGTRLTVV.

V usage is TRBV12-3 or TRBV12-4 and J usage is TRBJ1-1, with a possible D match to TRBD1 (6 bases). The V end was cut by 6 bases, the J end by 1 base, with 6 bases between. The length of the CDR3 is 12 residues. The CDR3 protein is CASRGGNTEAFF. The CDR3 DNA is TGTGCCAGCAGAGGGGGGAACACTGAAGCTTTCTTT.